The rows below give T cell receptor beta chains drawn from one sample of a study of shared clonotypes between healthy human individuals. Clones were read by immunoSEQ multiplex PCR, and TCRdb kept only the in-frame ones, dropping some. This table has approximately 720,000 clones, about 92% appearing once. The source material was naive CD8+ T cells sorted from blood. These receptors were obtained from a man under 40 in good health. Both conserved end residues are part of each CDR3. Each record gives: J gene, D gene, V gene, clone size, CDR3 DNA, CDR3 protein. A D gene is named only where the DNA matches it firmly. The size field is filled for only some rows; it gives once, few, many or a size class.

TRBJ2-1 . TRBV25-1 . TGTGCCAGCAGTCTGGGGAATGAGCAGTTCTTC CASSLGNEQFF
TRBJ2-7 TRBD2 TRBV7-9 . TGTGCCAGCAGCGCCCGGACTAGCGGGCCCGGTTACGAGCAGTACTTC CASSARTSGPGYEQYF
TRBJ1-2 . TRBV28 . TGTGCCAGCAGTGATTGGGCACTCCTTAACTATGGCTACACCTTC CASSDWALLNYGYTF
TRBJ2-7 TRBD1 TRBV6-5 . TGTGCCAGCAGTTACGGGACAGGGGGATACGAGCAGTACTTC CASSYGTGGYEQYF
TRBJ1-4 . TRBV27 . TGTGCCAGCAGTGCCGGGACCGGGACGGGGGAAAAACTGTTTTTT CASSAGTGTGEKLFF
TRBJ2-3 . TRBV7-6 . TGTGCCAGCAGCTTAGAGCCAGGGGTTGCCACAGATACGCAGTATTTT CASSLEPGVATDTQYF
TRBJ1-6 . TRBV4-1 . TGCGCCAGCAGCCAAGTTAGGGGGGATAATTCACCCCTCCACTTT CASSQVRGDNSPLHF
TRBJ1-2 TRBD1 TRBV6-5 few TGTGCCAGCAGTTACAACGTTGAGGGACAGCTCGACGGCTACACCTTC CASSYNVEGQLDGYTF
TRBJ2-3 . TRBV13 . TGTGCCAGCAGCTTAGACCCTCCAGGGACTAGCACAGATACGCAGTATTTT CASSLDPPGTSTDTQYF
TRBJ2-1 . TRBV13 . TGTGCCAGCGCAGGATTTTTCAATGAGCAGTTCTTC CASAGFFNEQFF
TRBJ2-3 . TRBV5-1 . TGCGCCAGCAGCTCCTATACAGATACGCAGTATTTT CASSSYTDTQYF
TRBJ2-7 . TRBV14 . TGTGCCAGCAGCCCCATCGGGGGAGAAACCTACGAGCAGTACTTC CASSPIGGETYEQYF
TRBJ2-4 TRBD2 TRBV13 . TGTGCCAGCAGCTCCAGGCTAGCGGGACCCAAAAACATTCAGTACTTC CASSSRLAGPKNIQYF
TRBJ2-1 TRBD2 TRBV7-6 . TGTGCCAGCAGCTTAGGGACTAGCGGCGATTTAGAAGAGCAGTTCTTC CASSLGTSGDLEEQFF
TRBJ2-5 TRBD1 TRBV7-9 . TGTGCCAGCAGTTTGACCGGGACAGGGTTCACAGAGACCCAGTACTTC CASSLTGTGFTETQYF
TRBJ2-7 TRBD2 TRBV6-5 . TGTGCCAGCAGTTTCTATTACGGGACTAGCTACGAGCAGTACTTC CASSFYYGTSYEQYF
TRBJ2-3 . TRBV23-1 . TGCGCCAGCAGTCAACAACCTGTCCAGACAGATACGCAGTATTTT CASSQQPVQTDTQYF
TRBJ2-1 . TRBV7-6 . TGTGCCAGCAGCTTATCAACAGGGTTAGCGGGCCCCTACAATGAGCAGTTCTTC CASSLSTGLAGPYNEQFF
TRBJ2-1 TRBD2 TRBV4-3 . TGCGCCAGCAGCCAAGGTCTAGCGGTCGTAGGGGAGCAGTTCTTC CASSQGLAVVGEQFF
TRBJ1-5 . TRBV28 . TGTGCCAGCAGTCCTAGGGGGTTTGGGCAGCCCCAGCATTTT CASSPRGFGQPQHF
TRBJ2-3 TRBD2 TRBV10-2 . TGCGCCAGCAGTGAGCCGACTAGCGGGAGCACAGATACGCAGTATTTT CASSEPTSGSTDTQYF
TRBJ2-7 TRBD2 TRBV2 . TGTGCTAAACGGCTAGCGGGAGATCACGAGCAGTACTTC CAKRLAGDHEQYF
TRBJ2-5 TRBD2 TRBV27 . TGTGCCAGCAGAATGACTAGCGGGAGGGGTTCGGAGACCCAGTACTTC CASRMTSGRGSETQYF
TRBJ1-1 . TRBV15 . TGTGCCACCAGCAGAGGACAGGAAGGCACTGAAGCTTTCTTT CATSRGQEGTEAFF
TRBJ2-4 TRBD2 TRBV4-1 once TGCGCCAGCAGCCAAGATCCCGAGGGCGGGAGATCCACATCGTTAGCCAAAAACATTCAGTACTTC CASSQDPEGGRSTSLAKNIQYF
TRBJ2-3 TRBD2 TRBV5-1 . TGCGCCAGCAGGTCTAGCGGGGGTCGCACAGATACGCAGTATTTT CASRSSGGRTDTQYF
TRBJ2-2 . TRBV18 . TGTGCCAGCTCGCCCCGGCCGGGACCTAACACCGGGGAGCTGTTTTTT CASSPRPGPNTGELFF
TRBJ1-4 . TRBV30 . TGTGCCTGGAGCCTGCACATGCGCCTCGGCCATACTAATGAAAAACTGTTTTTT CAWSLHMRLGHTNEKLFF
TRBJ2-7 . TRBV7-9 once TGTGCCAGCAGCCCTCCAGTGGGAGCCTACGAGCAGTACTTC CASSPPVGAYEQYF
TRBJ2-1 . TRBV7-9 . TGTGCCAGCAGCTTTGTAAATGAGCAGTTCTTC CASSFVNEQFF
TRBJ2-7 . TRBV27 . TGTGCCAGCAGTCTAATAGGTGGTGCCTACGAGCAGTACTTC CASSLIGGAYEQYF
TRBJ1-1 TRBD1 TRBV27 . TGTGCCAGCAGTTCCCGGACAGGGACAGGGTTGTACACTGAAGCTTTCTTT CASSSRTGTGLYTEAFF
TRBJ2-3 . TRBV4-1 . TGCGCCAGCAGCCCCGTGGGGGGATTCACAGATACGCAGTATTTT CASSPVGGFTDTQYF
TRBJ2-2 . TRBV11-3 once TGTGCCAGCAGCTTAGGGTGGGTGAAAGAAATGAACACCGGGGAGCTGTTTTTT CASSLGWVKEMNTGELFF
TRBJ2-7 . TRBV6-1 . TGTGCCAGCAGTGATGCGGACGAGCAGTACTTC CASSDADEQYF
TRBJ1-1 . TRBV29-1 . TGCAGCGGCGCCGGGGACTCCACTGAAGCTTTCTTT CSGAGDSTEAFF
TRBJ1-1 . TRBV7-6 . TGTGCCAGCAGCTTAAATTTGAGGGGTAGTCGGGGCGACACTGAAGCTTTCTTT CASSLNLRGSRGDTEAFF
TRBJ2-1 TRBD1 TRBV27 . TGTGCCAGTGCCTCCGGGACAGGGGCCTACAATGAGCAGTTCTTC CASASGTGAYNEQFF
TRBJ1-4 TRBD1 TRBV7-9 . TGTGCCAGCAGCTTCCAGACAGGGCTGGATGAAAAACTGTTTTTT CASSFQTGLDEKLFF
TRBJ2-1 . TRBV7-9 . TGTGCCAGCAGCCCGGCGGGGCTAGCTGACGATGAGCAGTTCTTC CASSPAGLADDEQFF
TRBJ1-1 . TRBV6-4 . TGTGCCAGCGCCCTGTTCACTGAAGCTTTCTTT CASALFTEAFF
TRBJ2-3 . TRBV27 . TGTGCCAGCAGTTATCGTAGCTATAGCACAGATACGCAGTATTTT CASSYRSYSTDTQYF